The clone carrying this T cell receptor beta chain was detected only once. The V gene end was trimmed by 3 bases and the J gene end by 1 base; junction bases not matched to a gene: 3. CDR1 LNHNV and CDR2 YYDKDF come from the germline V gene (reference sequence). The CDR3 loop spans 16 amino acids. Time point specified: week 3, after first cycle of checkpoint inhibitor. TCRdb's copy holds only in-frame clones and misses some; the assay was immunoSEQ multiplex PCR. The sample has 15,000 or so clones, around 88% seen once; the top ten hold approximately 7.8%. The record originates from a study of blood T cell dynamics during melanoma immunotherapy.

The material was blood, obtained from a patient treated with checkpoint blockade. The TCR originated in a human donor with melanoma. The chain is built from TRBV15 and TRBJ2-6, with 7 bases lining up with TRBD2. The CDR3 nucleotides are TGTGCCACCAGCAGGGGGGAGGGTTCTGGGGCCAACGTCCTGACTTTC. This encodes CATSRGEGSGANVLTF.